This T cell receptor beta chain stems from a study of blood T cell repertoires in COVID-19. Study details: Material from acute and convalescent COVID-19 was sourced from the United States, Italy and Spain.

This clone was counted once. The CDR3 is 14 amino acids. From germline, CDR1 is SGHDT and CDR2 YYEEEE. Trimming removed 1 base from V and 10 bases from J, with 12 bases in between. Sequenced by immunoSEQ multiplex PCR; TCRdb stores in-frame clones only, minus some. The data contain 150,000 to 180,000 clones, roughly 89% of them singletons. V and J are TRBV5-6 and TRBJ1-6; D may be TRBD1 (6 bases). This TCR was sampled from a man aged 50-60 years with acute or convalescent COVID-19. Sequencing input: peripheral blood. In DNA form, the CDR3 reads TGTGCCAGCAGCTTGAAGGGGGTGAGGTCACCCCTCCACTTT. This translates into CASSLKGVRSPLHF.